The clone carrying this TCR beta chain has just one count. Its antigen is unidentified. The data were obtained in a study of long-term antiretroviral therapy in people with HIV. Study-level points and caveats: The study collected no data on ART adherence, viral resistance or therapy changes. Comparison with controls showed narrower CDR3 length ranges in HIV repertoires. Across all time points, the repertoire was dominated by clones that expanded before ART.

Running of the v3.0 immunoSEQ assay took place at survey level. Assay used: immunoSEQ multiplex PCR; TCRdb lists only in-frame clones, some missing. In the table there are about 39,000 clones, approximately 80% of which are singletons. The CDR3 has 15 residues. V lost 5 bases and J 3 bases, leaving 17 bases between the germline ends. The sequence came from a man in his late teens or twenties with HIV. V usage is TRBV23-1 and J usage is TRBJ2-7, with a tentative D call TRBD2 (5 bases). TRBV23-1 qualifies as an ORF whose function is uncertain. Sequenced here: unsorted PBMCs, sampled 0.6 years after starting antiretroviral therapy. CDR3 sequence: CASSTLRGADYEQYF. The CDR3 DNA is TGCGCCAGCAGTACGCTCCGAGGAGCGGACTACGAGCAGTACTTC.